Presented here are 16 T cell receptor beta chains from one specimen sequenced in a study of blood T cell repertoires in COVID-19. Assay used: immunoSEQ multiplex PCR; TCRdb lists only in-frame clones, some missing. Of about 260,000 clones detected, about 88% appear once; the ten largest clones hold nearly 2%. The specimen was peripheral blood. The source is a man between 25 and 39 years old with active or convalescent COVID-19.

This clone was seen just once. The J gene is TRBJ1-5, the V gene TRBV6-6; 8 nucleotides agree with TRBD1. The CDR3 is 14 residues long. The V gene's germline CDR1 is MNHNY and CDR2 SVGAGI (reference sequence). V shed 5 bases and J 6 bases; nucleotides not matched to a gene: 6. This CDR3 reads CASSKTGGTQPQHF. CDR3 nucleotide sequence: TGTGCCAGCAGTAAAACAGGGGGGACTCAGCCCCAGCATTTT.

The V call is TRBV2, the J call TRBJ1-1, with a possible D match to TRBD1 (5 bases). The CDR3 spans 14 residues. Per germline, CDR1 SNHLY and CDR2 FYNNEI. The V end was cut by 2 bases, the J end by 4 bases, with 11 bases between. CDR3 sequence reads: CASSESQGSTEAFF. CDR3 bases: TGTGCCAGCAGTGAATCCCAGGGAAGCACTGAAGCTTTCTTT.

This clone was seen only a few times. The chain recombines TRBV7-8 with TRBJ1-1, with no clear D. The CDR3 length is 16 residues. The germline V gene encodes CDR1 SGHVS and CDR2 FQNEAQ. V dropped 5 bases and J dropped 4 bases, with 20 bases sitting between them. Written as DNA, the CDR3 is TGTGCCAGCAGCCCGCGCAGGTCTGAGCGGGGCACTGAAGCTTTCTTT. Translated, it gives CASSPRRSERGTEAFF.

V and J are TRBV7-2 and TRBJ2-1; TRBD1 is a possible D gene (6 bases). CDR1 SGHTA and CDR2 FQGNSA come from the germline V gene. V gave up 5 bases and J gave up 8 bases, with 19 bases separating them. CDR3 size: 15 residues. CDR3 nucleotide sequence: TGTGCCAGCAGCCAGAGGGGGAGACAGAACTATGAGCAGTTCTTC. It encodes CASSQRGRQNYEQFF.

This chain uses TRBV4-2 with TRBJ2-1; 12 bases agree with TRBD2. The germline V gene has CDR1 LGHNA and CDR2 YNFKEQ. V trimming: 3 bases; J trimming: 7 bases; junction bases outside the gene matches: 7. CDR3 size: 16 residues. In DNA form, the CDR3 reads TGTGCCAGCAGCCAGACTCTAGCGGGGGGGAGTAATGAGCAGTTCTTC. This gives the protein CASSQTLAGGSNEQFF.

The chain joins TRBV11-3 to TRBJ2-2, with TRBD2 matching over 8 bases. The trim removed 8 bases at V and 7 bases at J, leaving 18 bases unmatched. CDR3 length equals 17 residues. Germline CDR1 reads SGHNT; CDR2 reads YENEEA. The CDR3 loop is CASAFGGAVGSFGELFF. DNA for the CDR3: TGTGCCAGCGCCTTCGGGGGGGCAGTAGGTAGTTTCGGGGAGCTGTTTTTT.

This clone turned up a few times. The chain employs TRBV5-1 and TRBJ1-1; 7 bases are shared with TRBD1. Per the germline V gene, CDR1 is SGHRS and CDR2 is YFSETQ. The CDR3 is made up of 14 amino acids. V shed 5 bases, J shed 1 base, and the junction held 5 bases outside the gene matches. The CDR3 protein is CASRQGMGNTEAFF. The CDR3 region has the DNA TGCGCCAGCAGACAGGGGATGGGGAACACTGAAGCTTTCTTT.

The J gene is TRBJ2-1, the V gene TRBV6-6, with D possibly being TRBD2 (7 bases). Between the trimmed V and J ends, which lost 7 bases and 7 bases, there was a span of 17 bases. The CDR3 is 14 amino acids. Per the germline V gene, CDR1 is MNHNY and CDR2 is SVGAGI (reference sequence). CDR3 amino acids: CASTKGGGKNEQFF. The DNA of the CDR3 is TGTGCCAGCACCAAAGGGGGGGGGAAAAATGAGCAGTTCTTC.

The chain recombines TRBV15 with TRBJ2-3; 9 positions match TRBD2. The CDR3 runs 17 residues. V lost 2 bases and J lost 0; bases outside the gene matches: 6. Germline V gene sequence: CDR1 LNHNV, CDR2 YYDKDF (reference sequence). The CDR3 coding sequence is TGTGCCACCAGCAGACGGTCTAGCGGGGCTAGCACAGATACGCAGTATTTT. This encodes CATSRRSSGASTDTQYF.

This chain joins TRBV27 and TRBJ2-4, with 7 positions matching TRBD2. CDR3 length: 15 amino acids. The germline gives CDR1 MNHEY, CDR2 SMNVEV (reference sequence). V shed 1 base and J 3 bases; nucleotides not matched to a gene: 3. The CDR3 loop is CASSLLASGKNIQYF. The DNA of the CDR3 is TGTGCCAGCAGTTTATTGGCTAGCGGCAAAAACATTCAGTACTTC.

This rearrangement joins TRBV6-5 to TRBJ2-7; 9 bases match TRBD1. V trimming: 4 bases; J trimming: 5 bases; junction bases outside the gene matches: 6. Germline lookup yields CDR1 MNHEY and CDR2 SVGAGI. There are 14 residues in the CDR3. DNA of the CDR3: TGTGCCAGCAGTTTACAGGGGGCGCAGGACGAGCAGTACTTC. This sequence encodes CASSLQGAQDEQYF.

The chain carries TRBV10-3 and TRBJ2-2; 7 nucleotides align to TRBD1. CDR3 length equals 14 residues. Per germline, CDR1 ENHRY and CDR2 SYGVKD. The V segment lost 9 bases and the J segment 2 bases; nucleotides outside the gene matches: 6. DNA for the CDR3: TGTGCCATATGGACAGGAATAAACACCGGGGAGCTGTTTTTT. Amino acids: CAIWTGINTGELFF.

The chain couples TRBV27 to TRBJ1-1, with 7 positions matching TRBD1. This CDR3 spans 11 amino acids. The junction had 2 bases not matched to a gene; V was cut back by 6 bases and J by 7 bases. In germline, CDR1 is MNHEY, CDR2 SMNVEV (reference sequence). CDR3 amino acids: CASSTGVEAFF. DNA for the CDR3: TGTGCCAGCAGCACAGGGGTTGAAGCTTTCTTT.

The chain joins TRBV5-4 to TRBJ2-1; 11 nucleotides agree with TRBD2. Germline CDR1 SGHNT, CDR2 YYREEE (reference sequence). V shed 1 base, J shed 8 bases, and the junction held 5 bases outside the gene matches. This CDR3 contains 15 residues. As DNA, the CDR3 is TGTGCCAGCAGCTTGAGACTAGCGGGGATGTATGAGCAGTTCTTC. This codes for CASSLRLAGMYEQFF.

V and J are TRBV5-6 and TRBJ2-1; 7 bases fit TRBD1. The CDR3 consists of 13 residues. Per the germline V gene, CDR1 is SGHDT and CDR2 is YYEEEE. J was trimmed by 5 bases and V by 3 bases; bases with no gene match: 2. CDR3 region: CASSWDRNNEQFF. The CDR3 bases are TGTGCCAGCAGCTGGGACAGAAACAATGAGCAGTTCTTC. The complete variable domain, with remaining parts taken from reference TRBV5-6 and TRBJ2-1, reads DAGVTQSPTHLIKTRGQQVTLRCSPKSGHDTVSWYQQALGQGPQFIFQYYEEEERQRGNFPDRFSGHQFPNYSSELNVNALLLGDSALYLCASSWDRNNEQFFGPGTRLTVL.

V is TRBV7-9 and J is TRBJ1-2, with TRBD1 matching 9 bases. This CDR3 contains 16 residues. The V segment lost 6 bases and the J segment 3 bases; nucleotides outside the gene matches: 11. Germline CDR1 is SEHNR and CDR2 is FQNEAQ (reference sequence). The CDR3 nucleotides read TGTGCCAGCAGTTCCGTGACAGGGGGTTTGGACTATGGCTACACCTTC. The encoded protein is CASSSVTGGLDYGYTF.